What follows are 31 T cell receptor beta chains derived from one specimen sequenced in a study of T cells in Graves' hyperthyroidism and ophthalmopathy. RNA transcripts yielded amplified TCR beta CDR3 regions. The HTBI primer set was used in a first-round RT-PCR of the TCR CDR3. MiXCR, run by TCRdb on the multiplex PCR reads, gives a single entry per CDR3 protein. This sample carries roughly 290,000 distinct CDR3 sequences, approximately 15% of them seen once, and the ten largest clones take approximately 57%. Sequencing input: blood. The receptors come from a woman aged 60-75 years with Graves' ophthalmopathy.

V gene TRBV19 combines with J gene TRBJ1-5; 8 bases are a match to TRBD1. Germline V gene data show CDR1 as LNHDA and CDR2 as SQIVND (reference sequence). This CDR3 has 16 amino acids. After removal of 6 bases from V and 4 bases from J, the junction contained 11 bases not matched to a gene. CDR3: CASSPLGQGGNQPQHF. In DNA form, the CDR3 reads TGTGCCAGTAGCCCACTCGGACAGGGAGGTAATCAGCCCCAGCATTTT.

This clonotype was counted ten times or more. The V and J genes are TRBV29-1 and TRBJ2-1, with TRBD2 matching over 8 bases. The CDR3 has 13 residues. Germline V gene sequence: CDR1 SQVTM, CDR2 ANQGSEA. Trimming at V came to 6 bases and at J to 6 bases, leaving 7 bases not matched to a gene. For the CDR3, the DNA is TGCAGCGTCGAACGGCTAGCGGGCAATGAGCAGTTCTTC. Translating gives CSVERLAGNEQFF.

Only a few counts were recorded for this clonotype. V is TRBV20-1 and J is TRBJ2-7; 13 nucleotides agree with TRBD2. CDR1 and CDR2 from the germline V gene are DFQATT and SNEGSKA (reference sequence). This CDR3 contains 15 residues. V lost 3 bases, J lost 0 bases, and 2 bases stayed unmatched. DNA of the CDR3: TGCAGTGCTAGGGGGACTAGCGGGACCTCCTACGAGCAGTACTTC. This gives the protein CSARGTSGTSYEQYF.

Here the CDR3 reads CAWSGTGQGLDIQYF. DNA for the CDR3: TGTGCCTGGAGTGGGACGGGACAGGGTTTGGACATTCAGTACTTC. V and J are TRBV30 and TRBJ2-4; the match to TRBD1 covers 9 bases. Germline CDR1 and CDR2: GTSNPN and SVGIG (reference sequence). The trim removed 1 base at V and 8 bases at J, leaving 9 bases unmatched. This CDR3 contains 15 residues.

This clonotype was picked up many times. This sequence joins TRBV9 and TRBJ1-2; no reliable D call. The CDR3 covers 16 residues. Germline-derived CDR1 and CDR2 are SGDLS and YYNGEE. Deletions cut 4 bases from V and 6 bases from J, with 22 bases between. The CDR3 DNA reads TGTGCCAGCAGCCCCCAACCGGGCAGTATGGGCAATGGCTACACCTTC. Translation: CASSPQPGSMGNGYTF.

The J gene is TRBJ1-2, the V gene TRBV4-1; TRBD1 matches at 7 bases. CDR3 length: 15 amino acids. V trimming: 0 bases; J trimming: 7 bases; junction bases outside the gene matches: 8. Germline V lookup: CDR1 MGHRA, CDR2 YSYEKL. The CDR3: CASSQDRGRGSGYTF. The CDR3 region has the DNA TGCGCCAGCAGCCAAGATAGGGGCAGGGGGAGTGGCTACACCTTC.

In this sample, this clonotype turned up many times. The V call is TRBV11-2, the J call TRBJ2-4; 9 nucleotides agree with TRBD1. Germline-derived CDR1 and CDR2 are SGHAT and FQNNGV. The CDR3 is made up of 13 amino acids. J was trimmed by 10 bases and V by 5 bases; bases with no gene match: 6. CDR3 coding DNA: TGTGCCAGCAGCCCACAGGGGGCCCGAATTCAGTACTTC. It specifies CASSPQGARIQYF.

This clonotype was found many times. The rearrangement uses TRBV28 and TRBJ2-5; 8 bases align to TRBD1. The germline V gene encodes CDR1 MDHEN and CDR2 SYDVKM. V trimming: 3 bases; J trimming: 2 bases; junction bases outside the gene matches: 8. CDR3 length: 16 residues. This CDR3 reads CASSFYWGQEQETQYF. The DNA of the CDR3 is TGTGCCAGCAGTTTTTATTGGGGACAGGAGCAAGAGACCCAGTACTTC. The full variable domain, its missing parts supplied by reference TRBV28 and TRBJ2-5, is DVKVTQSSRYLVKRTGEKVFLECVQDMDHENMFWYRQDPGLGLRLIYFSYDVKMKEKGDIPEGYSVSREKKERFSLILESASTNQTSMYLCASSFYWGQEQETQYFGPGTRLLVL.

This sequence joins TRBV28 and TRBJ2-1; either TRBD1 or TRBD2 may fit D (5 bases each). The CDR3 consists of 14 residues. Deletions cut 3 bases from V and 8 bases from J, with 14 bases between. The germline V gene encodes CDR1 MDHEN and CDR2 SYDVKM. This CDR3 is CASSLGSRGDEQFF. As DNA, the CDR3 is TGTGCCAGCAGTTTGGGCTCTAGAGGGGATGAGCAGTTCTTC.

The sample holds a few counts of this clonotype. The chain combines TRBV14 with TRBJ1-4; D is undetermined. The CDR3 is 13 amino acids. Per the germline V gene, CDR1 is SGHDN and CDR2 is FVKESK. The V end lost 4 bases, the J end lost 6 bases, and 9 bases lay between the germline ends. The CDR3 here is CASSRGRDEKLFF. The DNA for the CDR3 is TGTGCCAGCAGCCGAGGCCGTGATGAAAAACTGTTTTTT.

At least ten counts were recorded for this clonotype. The chain recombines TRBV12-3 or TRBV12-4 with TRBJ2-5; D gene uncertain. Trimming shortened V by 6 bases and J by 5 bases, and 10 bases separated the two germline ends. The CDR3 has 12 residues. The CDR3 loop reads CASSPDGETQYF. CDR3 sequence (DNA): TGTGCCAGCAGCCCCGACGGGGAGACCCAGTACTTC.

Ten or more counts support this clonotype. The rearrangement uses TRBV7-2 and TRBJ2-5; maybe TRBD2 (7 bases). The CDR3 is 15 amino acids. Trimming shortened V by 3 bases and J by 5 bases, and 16 bases separated the two germline ends. CDR1 is SGHTA and CDR2 is FQGNSA in the germline V gene. The CDR3 sequence is CASSFPLGGQETQYF. The CDR3 DNA sequence: TGTGCCAGCAGCTTCCCCCTCGGGGGGCAGGAGACCCAGTACTTC. The whole variable domain, filled in from reference TRBV7-2 and TRBJ2-5, reads GAGVSQSPSNKVTEKGKDVELRCDPISGHTALYWYRQSLGQGLEFLIYFQGNSAPDKSGLPSDRFSAERTGGSVSTLTIQRTQQEDSAVYLCASSFPLGGQETQYFGPGTRLLVL.

This clonotype appeared many times. The CDR3 is CSARVLSGAGSGNTIYF. The CDR3, as DNA: TGCAGTGCTAGAGTCCTATCTGGGGCTGGCTCTGGAAACACCATATATTTT. The V gene is TRBV20-1, the J gene TRBJ1-3, with a possible D match to TRBD1 (5 bases). This CDR3 spans 17 amino acids. Germline CDR1 is DFQATT and CDR2 is SNEGSKA (reference sequence). Trimming stripped 1 base from V and 0 bases from J, with 16 bases between.

V gene TRBV10-3 combines with J gene TRBJ1-1; 9 nucleotides agree with TRBD1. The CDR3 is 13 amino acids. The V and J ends lost 9 bases and 4 bases, in that order; junction bases with no gene match: 6. Germline assignment: CDR1 ENHRY and CDR2 SYGVKD. The CDR3 loop is CAMRTGAGTEAFF. CDR3 bases: TGTGCCATGCGGACAGGGGCTGGCACTGAAGCTTTCTTT.

The chain recombines TRBV30 with TRBJ2-1; maybe TRBD2 (7 bases). The V end was cut by 0 bases, the J end by 2 bases, with 11 bases between. Germline-derived CDR1 and CDR2 are GTSNPN and SVGIG (reference sequence). The CDR3 spans 15 residues. For the CDR3, the DNA is TGTGCCTGGAGTGTTATGCGGGGGCCCTACAATGAGCAGTTCTTC. This encodes CAWSVMRGPYNEQFF.

CDR3 DNA sequence: TGCGCCAGCAGCTTGACAGGGGCGCGCCACGAGCAGTACTTC. Translated, it gives CASSLTGARHEQYF. The chain carries TRBV5-1 and TRBJ2-7; 7 nucleotides line up with TRBD1. CDR1 and CDR2 (germline): SGHRS, YFSETQ. This CDR3 contains 14 residues. V dropped 1 base and J dropped 5; count of bases not matched to a gene: 6. Complete variable domain (other parts from reference TRBV5-1 and TRBJ2-7): KAGVTQTPRYLIKTRGQQVTLSCSPISGHRSVSWYQQTPGQGLQFLFEYFSETQRNKGNFPGRFSGRQFSNSRSEMNVSTLELGDSALYLCASSLTGARHEQYFGPGTRLTVT.

In the case of this clonotype: One end of the junction is discordant with germline, which a read error may explain. The chain uses TRBV19 and TRBJ1-2; tentatively, D is TRBD1 (5 bases). Germline V gene sequence: CDR1 LNHDA, CDR2 SQIVND (reference sequence). The CDR3 is 14 residues long. CDR3 nucleotides: TGTGCCAGTAGTATCCGGGACGGCCTCTATGGCTGCACCTTC. Protein product: CASSIRDGLYGCTF.

This clonotype was found a few times. J is TRBJ2-3 and V is TRBV4-3, with TRBD2 matching 10 bases. Trimming cost V 4 bases and J 1 base; bases outside gene matches: 8. The germline gives CDR1 LGHNA, CDR2 YSLEER. The CDR3 totals 17 residues. The CDR3 reads CASSRESGRGGTDTQYF. DNA for the CDR3: TGCGCCAGCAGCCGAGAGAGCGGGAGGGGGGGCACAGATACGCAGTATTTT.

The chain is built from TRBV6-2 or TRBV6-3 and TRBJ1-4; D is undetermined. The length of the CDR3 is 20 residues. The V and J ends lost 0 bases and 7 bases respectively, with 27 bases between them. Germline values: CDR1 MNHEY, CDR2 SVGEGT. The CDR3 sequence is CASSYSSNLVTDAASEKLFF. As DNA, the CDR3 is TGTGCCAGCAGTTACTCGTCGAACCTCGTCACGGACGCGGCCAGTGAAAAACTGTTTTTT.

The genes are TRBV20-1 and TRBJ2-7; weak D call: TRBD1 (6 bases). Germline V gives CDR1 DFQATT, CDR2 SNEGSKA (reference sequence). The CDR3 length is 16 residues. V was clipped by 5 bases and J by 3 bases, with 23 bases between them. As DNA, the CDR3 is TGCAGTGCTCGGAAGAACCGGGACATAAGGTTCTACGAGCAGTACTTC. Its protein product is CSARKNRDIRFYEQYF.

This sequence joins TRBV11-3 and TRBJ2-3; 8 bases are a match to TRBD2. This CDR3 contains 16 residues. CDR1 and CDR2 (germline): SGHNT, YENEEA. V trimming: 5 bases; J trimming: 2 bases; junction bases outside the gene matches: 9. The CDR3 loop is CASSQASGSYTDTQYF. CDR3 sequence (DNA): TGTGCCAGCAGCCAGGCAAGCGGGAGCTACACAGATACGCAGTATTTT.

The V gene is TRBV27, the J gene TRBJ1-5; TRBD1 is a possible D gene (5 bases). Germline V gives CDR1 MNHEY, CDR2 SMNVEV (reference sequence). V shed 0 bases and J shed 9 bases, with 12 bases lying between them. The length of the CDR3 is 14 residues. The CDR3 DNA is TGTGCCAGCAGTTTATCACAGGAGTTTGGGCCCCAGCATTTT. This codes for CASSLSQEFGPQHF.

Many counts were recorded for this clonotype. CDR3 DNA sequence: TGTGCCAGCAGCCCGGGGGCGGCGACTAGGGGGAACACTGAAGCTTTCTTT. Translated, it gives CASSPGAATRGNTEAFF. This chain uses TRBV6-1 with TRBJ1-1, with D possibly TRBD1 on 6 matching bases. From germline, CDR1 is MNHNS and CDR2 SASEGT. Trimming removed 6 bases from V and 1 base from J, with 21 bases in between. CDR3 length: 17 amino acids.

This clonotype was recorded many times. The chain links TRBV9 to TRBJ2-7; D unresolved. The CDR3 loop spans 15 amino acids. Trimming pared 0 bases from V and 3 bases from J, leaving 13 bases between. CDR1 SGDLS and CDR2 YYNGEE come from the germline V gene. The CDR3 coding sequence is TGTGCCAGCAGCGTAGAACCGGGTCGGAGCTACGAGCAGTACTTC. It is translated as CASSVEPGRSYEQYF.

This clonotype was recorded many times. The V gene is TRBV5-1, the J gene TRBJ2-1; a weak D match, TRBD1 (6 bases). V lost 4 bases, J lost 8 bases, and 25 bases lay in between. Germline V gene sequence: CDR1 SGHRS, CDR2 YFSETQ. The CDR3 totals 17 residues. For the CDR3, the DNA is TGCGCCAGCAGCAAATCCCTGATCGGACAGTTTTATGATGAGCAGTTCTTC. Its protein is CASSKSLIGQFYDEQFF. Full variable domain (remainder filled in from reference TRBV5-1 and TRBJ2-1): KAGVTQTPRYLIKTRGQQVTLSCSPISGHRSVSWYQQTPGQGLQFLFEYFSETQRNKGNFPGRFSGRQFSNSRSEMNVSTLELGDSALYLCASSKSLIGQFYDEQFFGPGTRLTVL.

This clonotype was counted ten times or more. The chain recombines TRBV2 with TRBJ1-1, with D uncertain. The CDR3 sequence is 14 residues long. V was pared by 1 base and J by 6 bases, with 12 bases between. Germline V gene lookup returns CDR1 SNHLY and CDR2 FYNNEI. CDR3 loop: CASSEGRARAEAFF. In DNA form, the CDR3 reads TGTGCCAGCAGTGAAGGACGGGCGAGGGCTGAAGCTTTCTTT.

This clonotype was counted ten times or more. This chain joins TRBV2 and TRBJ2-1; D is ambiguous. The V gene lost 8 bases and the J gene lost 9 bases, with 8 bases spanning the gap. The CDR3 covers 10 residues. Germline V gives CDR1 SNHLY, CDR2 FYNNEI. The CDR3 DNA sequence: TGTGCCAGCGGGCTATTTGAGCAGTTCTTC. It encodes CASGLFEQFF.

This clonotype was recorded many times. V usage is TRBV7-2 and J usage is TRBJ2-7, with TRBD1 matching over 8 bases. Germline CDR1 and CDR2: SGHTA and FQGNSA. The CDR3 is 14 amino acids. With V trimmed by 8 bases and J by 6 bases, 12 bases remained unmatched. CDR3 amino acids: CASGLIGQGGEQYF. The DNA for the CDR3 is TGTGCCAGCGGCCTAATAGGACAGGGTGGCGAGCAGTACTTC. The full variable domain, rest sourced from reference TRBV7-2 and TRBJ2-7, is GAGVSQSPSNKVTEKGKDVELRCDPISGHTALYWYRQSLGQGLEFLIYFQGNSAPDKSGLPSDRFSAERTGGSVSTLTIQRTQQEDSAVYLCASGLIGQGGEQYFGPGTRLTVT.

The sample holds a few counts of this clonotype. The chain employs TRBV7-6 and TRBJ1-4, with 7 bases identical to TRBD1. Germline loops: CDR1 SGHVS, CDR2 FNYEAQ. V was pared by 5 bases and J by 2 bases, with 5 bases of the junction left unmatched. The CDR3 loop spans 15 amino acids. CDR3 bases: TGTGCCAGCAGCCCCCGGGACAGTACTAATGAAAAACTGTTTTTT. Its protein product is CASSPRDSTNEKLFF.

Ten or more counts support this clonotype. The rearrangement joins TRBV4-3 to TRBJ1-2; D may be TRBD1 (6 bases). Germline V gene sequence: CDR1 LGHNA, CDR2 YSLEER. The CDR3 extends over 17 amino acids. V lost 0 bases and J 4 bases, leaving 18 bases between the germline ends. In DNA, the CDR3 is TGCGCCAGCAGCCAAGAGAGTGCCCAGGGGACACGCTATGGCTACACCTTC. This sequence encodes CASSQESAQGTRYGYTF.

This chain joins TRBV24-1 and TRBJ1-1; 7 bases align to TRBD1. The CDR3 spans 14 residues. V was pared by 7 bases and J by 1 base, with 5 bases of the junction left unmatched. Germline CDR1 reads KGHDR; CDR2 reads SFDVKD. CDR3 protein: CATSGNRGNTEAFF. CDR3 DNA: TGTGCCACCAGCGGCAACAGGGGGAACACTGAAGCTTTCTTT.